A selection of T cell receptor beta chains follows, all from one sample in a study of T-cell reconstitution after alpha-beta-depleted transplantation in children. TCRdb itself ran the PCR reads through MiXCR, one entry per CDR3 protein. Altogether 95,000 to 120,000 distinct CDR3 sequences are present, 5% to 7% being singletons, with the ten largest covering more than 20%. The sequenced sample was PBMCs, mostly from graft donor cells, obtained 360 days after TCRalphabeta/CD19-depleted stem cell transplant. Every receptor here comes from a male patient aged 2-15 years who had a stem cell transplant for acute lymphoblastic leukemia, so the T cells may come from the graft donor. The CDR3 runs from the conserved cysteine through the conserved F or W. A D gene is named only where the DNA matches it firmly. A clone size is listed for some rows: how often the clone was seen (once, few, many), or a class if it is expanded.

j_call,clone_size,d_call,v_call,cdr3_nt,cdr3_aa
TRBJ2-2,many,-,TRBV9,TGTGCCAGCAGCGTAGGAGGAGGGACGAACACCGGGGAGCTGTTTTTT,CASSVGGGTNTGELFF
TRBJ2-4,many,-,TRBV4-3,TGCGCCAGCAGCCAAGATATAGCGGTAGCCAAAAACATTCAGTACTTC,CASSQDIAVAKNIQYF
TRBJ2-7,-,TRBD2,TRBV7-3,TGTGCCAGCAGCTTAAAGGTCCGACTAGCGGTCTACGAGCAGTACTTC,CASSLKVRLAVYEQYF
TRBJ1-2,many,TRBD1,TRBV28,TGTGCCAGCAGTTTACGACAGGGACATGGCTACACCTTC,CASSLRQGHGYTF
TRBJ2-5,many,-,TRBV5-1,TGCGCCAGCAGCTTAAGGCCGGTCGCAGAGACCCAGTACTTC,CASSLRPVAETQYF
TRBJ1-5,many,-,TRBV7-8,TGTGCCAGCAGCTTACGAGGGGGAGGGCAGCCCCAGCATTTT,CASSLRGGGQPQHF
TRBJ2-2,many,-,TRBV4-2,TGTGCCAGCAGCCAAGGGGGGACCGGGGAGCTGTTTTTT,CASSQGGTGELFF
TRBJ1-1,-,-,TRBV9,TGTGCCAGCAGCTCGAGGACGGAGATGAACACTGAAGCTTTCTTT,CASSSRTEMNTEAFF
TRBJ2-3,many,-,TRBV29-1,TGCAGCGTTGACGGGGTGAACACAGATACGCAGTATTTT,CSVDGVNTDTQYF
TRBJ2-1,-,-,TRBV12-3/TRBV12-4,TGTGCCAGCACCCCTCCCTGGCCGGTCAATGAGCAGTTCTTC,CASTPPWPVNEQFF
TRBJ2-3,many,-,TRBV7-2,TGTGCCAGCAGCACCCTCCCCGGGCCTCTGGACACAGATACGCAGTATTTT,CASSTLPGPLDTDTQYF
TRBJ2-1,few,-,TRBV20-1,TGCAGTGCCCCGGGGGTGACGGGTGAGCAGTTCTTC,CSAPGVTGEQFF
TRBJ2-1,many,-,TRBV7-9,TGTGCCAGCAGCCCCCAGGGTGCCCGCTCCTACAATGAGCAGTTCTTC,CASSPQGARSYNEQFF
TRBJ1-5,-,TRBD1,TRBV6-1,TGTGCCAGCAGGGACAGGGAAATACGCTATCAGCCCCAGCATTTT,CASRDREIRYQPQHF
TRBJ2-7,many,TRBD1,TRBV12-3/TRBV12-4,TGTGCCAGCAGTTTCCGAAAGACAGGGGGCAAGGCGGGGGAGCAGTACTTC,CASSFRKTGGKAGEQYF
TRBJ2-4,many,-,TRBV2,TGTGCCAGCTCAGCAGCGTTTGAAGGGCTAGCCAAAAACATTCAGTACTTC,CASSAAFEGLAKNIQYF
TRBJ2-7,many,-,TRBV7-8,TGTGCCAGCAGCCTGGTCCGAAGCCCTTACGAGCAGTACTTC,CASSLVRSPYEQYF
TRBJ2-5,many,-,TRBV4-2,TGTGCCAGCAGCCAAGGAGAAGGGGCCCAAGAGACCCAGTACTTC,CASSQGEGAQETQYF
TRBJ2-4,many,-,TRBV7-9,TGTGCCAGCAGCAGTCGGGACTTGCCAAACATTCAGTACTTC,CASSSRDLPNIQYF
TRBJ2-5,-,-,TRBV25-1,TGTGCCAGCAGTGAGTACGGCCGAGAGACCCAGTACTTC,CASSEYGRETQYF
TRBJ2-4,many,-,TRBV3-1,TGTGCCAGCAGCCAAGGGCGGCTTTCGGCGGGTAGGAACATTCAGTACTTC,CASSQGRLSAGRNIQYF
TRBJ2-1,many,-,TRBV6-2/TRBV6-3,TGTGCCAGCAGTTACTCGGTCTACAATGAGCAGTTCTTC,CASSYSVYNEQFF
TRBJ2-3,-,TRBD2,TRBV20-1,TGCAGTGCTACTTCCCTAGCGGAAGACGGAGATACGCAGTATTTT,CSATSLAEDGDTQYF
TRBJ2-2,many,TRBD1,TRBV9,TGTGCCAGCAGCGAGGACAGGGGACCGAACACCGGGGAGCTGTTTTTT,CASSEDRGPNTGELFF
TRBJ2-1,-,TRBD2,TRBV4-1,TGCGCCAGCCGAACCCGGGACTATTACGACAATGAGCAGTTCTTC,CASRTRDYYDNEQFF
TRBJ2-5,many,-,TRBV7-9,TGTGCCAGCAGCTTAGCGCACGACATGCCGCAAGAGACCCAGTACTTC,CASSLAHDMPQETQYF
TRBJ2-2,many,-,TRBV14,TGTGCCAGCAGCCAAGTGGCGACTTTCGGAACCGGGGAGCTGTTTTTT,CASSQVATFGTGELFF
TRBJ2-7,many,-,TRBV4-3,TGCGCCAGCAGCCAAGATGACAGTCTGGAGGAGCAGTACTTC,CASSQDDSLEEQYF
TRBJ2-3,-,TRBD2,TRBV7-9,TGTGCCAGCAGCTTCGGAGGGCTAGCGGGACTCGGGGATACGCAGTATTTT,CASSFGGLAGLGDTQYF
TRBJ2-7,many,TRBD2,TRBV20-1,TGCAGTGCTAGAGGGGGTAATCCGGGACTAGAGCACGAGCAGTACTTC,CSARGGNPGLEHEQYF
TRBJ2-7,-,TRBD1,TRBV5-4,TGTGCCAGCAGCTCTCCGGGACAGGGTCCCAAATCCTACGAGCAGTACTTC,CASSSPGQGPKSYEQYF
TRBJ1-2,few,-,TRBV9,TGTGCCAGCAGCGTATACATTAACTATGGCTACACCTTC,CASSVYINYGYTF